These T cell receptor beta chains were read from a single sample in a study of CD4+ T cells in melanoma. The data were produced by immunoSEQ multiplex PCR, yet TCRdb's version contains in-frame clones alone and is incomplete. The sample comprises 6,400 or so clones, roughly three quarters of which are singletons, and over 25% rests with the top ten. Sequencing was performed on cells from a culture (not recorded whether cultured in vitro). These receptors came from a human donor with melanoma. The CDR3 runs from the conserved cysteine through the conserved F or W. The order of the fields is CDR3 length, V gene, J gene, clone size, CDR3 protein. Rows give clone size only sometimes, using once, few, many, or a class for an expanded clone.

13	TRBV11-3	TRBJ2-5	few	CASSRQGQETQYF
15	TRBV25-1	TRBJ2-1	medium-sized	CASSDSGLGDNEQFF
11	TRBV27	TRBJ1-4	few	CASRSGTELFF
15	TRBV9	TRBJ1-2	.	CASSGEDRGSYGYTF
14	TRBV6-6	TRBJ1-2	once	CASSSGQSFYGYTF
15	TRBV4-1	TRBJ2-7	.	CASSQGTGFSYEQYF
11	TRBV6-5	TRBJ1-1	.	CASRGDREAFF
12	TRBV19	TRBJ1-5	.	CASSIGGGAQHF
14	TRBV28	TRBJ1-1	.	CASSLYVGVTEAFF
15	TRBV7-3	TRBJ1-2	.	CASSAGTGTGRGYTF
13	TRBV12-3/TRBV12-4	TRBJ1-3	once	CASSLSPGNTIYF
14	TRBV13	TRBJ1-6	.	CASSLRQSNSPLHF
15	TRBV6-5	TRBJ2-1	few	CASSSGTGGYNEQFF
18	TRBV6-1	TRBJ2-7	.	CASSELTGLAGGLSEQYF
15	TRBV6-4	TRBJ1-2	.	CASTRDCPMNYGYTF
17	TRBV7-7	TRBJ2-5	.	CASSWGPGQGTQETQYF
14	TRBV29-1	TRBJ2-2	few	CSVKGTSGAGELFF
15	TRBV23-1	TRBJ1-2	.	CASRTAGTGALGYTF
14	TRBV30	TRBJ2-1	.	CAWTKGTGKGEQFF
18	TRBV4-1	TRBJ2-3	.	CASSQDPGWLAGEDTQYF
23	TRBV21-1	TRBJ1-2	.	CASSKNGSWPSGQGSKWDYGYTF
15	TRBV5-1	TRBJ2-1	.	CASSLTSGGQDEQFF
16	TRBV11-2	TRBJ2-3	.	CASLKGPGGSTDTQYF
14	TRBV27	TRBJ2-2	.	CASRWGGNTGELFF
12	TRBV7-2	TRBJ2-2	few	CASSLETGELFF
13	TRBV7-9	TRBJ1-2	.	CASSLGANYGYTF
16	TRBV7-6	TRBJ2-7	.	CASSLRRGPISYEQYF
19	TRBV7-9	TRBJ2-3	.	CASSRTSGRARVATDTQYF
16	TRBV4-1	TRBJ2-1	medium-sized	CASSRHQSGSYNEQFF
15	TRBV30	TRBJ2-3	medium-sized	CAWIGAGGPTDTQYF
17	TRBV2	TRBJ2-2	.	CASRADFVTGIFGELFF
16	TRBV7-9	TRBJ2-7	.	CASSHPNRDRNYEQYF
15	TRBV27	TRBJ2-1	large	CASSLSRGLLNEQFF
13	TRBV7-3	TRBJ1-5	few	CASSLGPDQPQHF